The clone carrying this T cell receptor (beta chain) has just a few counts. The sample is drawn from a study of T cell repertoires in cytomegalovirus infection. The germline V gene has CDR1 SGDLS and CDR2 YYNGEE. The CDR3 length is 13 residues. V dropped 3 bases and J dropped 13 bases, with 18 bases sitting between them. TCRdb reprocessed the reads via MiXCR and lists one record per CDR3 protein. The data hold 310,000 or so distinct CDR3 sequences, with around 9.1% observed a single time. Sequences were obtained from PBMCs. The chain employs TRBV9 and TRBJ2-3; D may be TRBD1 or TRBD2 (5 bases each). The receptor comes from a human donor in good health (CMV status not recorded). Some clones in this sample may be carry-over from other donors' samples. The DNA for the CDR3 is TGTGCCAGCAGCGCGACCGGGACCCGCCCGGAGTATTTT. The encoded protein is CASSATGTRPEYF.